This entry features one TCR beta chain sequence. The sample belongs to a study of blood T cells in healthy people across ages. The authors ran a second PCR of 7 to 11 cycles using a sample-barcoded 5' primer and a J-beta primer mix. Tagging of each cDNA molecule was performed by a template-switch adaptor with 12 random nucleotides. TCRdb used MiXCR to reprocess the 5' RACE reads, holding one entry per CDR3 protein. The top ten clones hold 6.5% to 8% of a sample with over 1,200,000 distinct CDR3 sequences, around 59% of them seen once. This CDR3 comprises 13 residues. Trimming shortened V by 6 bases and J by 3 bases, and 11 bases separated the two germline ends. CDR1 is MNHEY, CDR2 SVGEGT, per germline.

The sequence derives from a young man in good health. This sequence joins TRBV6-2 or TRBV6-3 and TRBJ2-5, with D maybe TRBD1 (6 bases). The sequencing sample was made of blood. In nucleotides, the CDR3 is TGTGCCAGCAGAAACCACAGGGAAGAGACCCAGTACTTC. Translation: CASRNHREETQYF.